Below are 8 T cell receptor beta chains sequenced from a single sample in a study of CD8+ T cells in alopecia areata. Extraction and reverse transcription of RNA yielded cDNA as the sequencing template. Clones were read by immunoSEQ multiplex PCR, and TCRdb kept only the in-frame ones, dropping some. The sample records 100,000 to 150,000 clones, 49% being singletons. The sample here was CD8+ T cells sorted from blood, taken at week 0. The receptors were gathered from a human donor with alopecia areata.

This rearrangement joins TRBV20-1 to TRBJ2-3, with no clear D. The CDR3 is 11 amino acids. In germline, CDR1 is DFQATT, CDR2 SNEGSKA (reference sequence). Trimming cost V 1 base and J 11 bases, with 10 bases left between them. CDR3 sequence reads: CSARVVYLQYF. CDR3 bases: TGCAGTGCTAGAGTAGTTTATCTGCAGTATTTT.

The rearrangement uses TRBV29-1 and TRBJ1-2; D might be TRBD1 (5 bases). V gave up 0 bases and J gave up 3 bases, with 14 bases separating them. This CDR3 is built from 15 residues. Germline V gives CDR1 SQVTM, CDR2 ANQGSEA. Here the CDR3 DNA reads TGCAGCGTTGAAGATCAGACCGACAGATACTATGGCTACACCTTC. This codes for CSVEDQTDRYYGYTF. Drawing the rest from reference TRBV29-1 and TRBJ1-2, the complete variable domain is SAVISQKPSRDICQRGTSLTIQCQVDSQVTMMFWYRQQPGQSLTLIATANQGSEATYESGFVIDKFPISRPNLTFSTLTVSNMSPEDSSIYLCSVEDQTDRYYGYTFGSGTRLTVV.

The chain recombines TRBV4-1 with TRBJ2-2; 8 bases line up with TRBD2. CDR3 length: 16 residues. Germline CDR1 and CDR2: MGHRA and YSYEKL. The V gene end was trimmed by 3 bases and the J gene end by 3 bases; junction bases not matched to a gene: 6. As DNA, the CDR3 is TGCGCCAGCAGCCAGAACGGGGGGGCTCACACCGGGGAGCTGTTTTTT. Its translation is CASSQNGGAHTGELFF.

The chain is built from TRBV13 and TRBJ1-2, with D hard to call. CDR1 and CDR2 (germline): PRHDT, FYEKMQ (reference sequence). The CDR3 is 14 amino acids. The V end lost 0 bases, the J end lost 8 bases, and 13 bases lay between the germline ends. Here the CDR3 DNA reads TGTGCCAGCAGCTTAGGCATGGGGATGGAAGGCTACACCTTC. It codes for CASSLGMGMEGYTF.

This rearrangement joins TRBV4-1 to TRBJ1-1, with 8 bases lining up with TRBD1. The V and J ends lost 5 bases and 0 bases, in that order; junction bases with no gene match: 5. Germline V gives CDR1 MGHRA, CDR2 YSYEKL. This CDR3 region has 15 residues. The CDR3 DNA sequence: TGCGCCAGCAGCTCCCGGACAGGGATGAACACTGAAGCTTTCTTT. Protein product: CASSSRTGMNTEAFF.

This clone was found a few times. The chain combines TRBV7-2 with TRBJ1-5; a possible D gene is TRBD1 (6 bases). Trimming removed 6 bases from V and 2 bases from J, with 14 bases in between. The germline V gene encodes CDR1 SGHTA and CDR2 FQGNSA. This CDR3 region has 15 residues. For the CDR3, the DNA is TGTGCCAGCAGAAGAACAGGGAGTGGCAATCAGCCCCAGCATTTT. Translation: CASRRTGSGNQPQHF. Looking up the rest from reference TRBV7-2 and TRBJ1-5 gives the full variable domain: GAGVSQSPSNKVTEKGKDVELRCDPISGHTALYWYRQSLGQGLEFLIYFQGNSAPDKSGLPSDRFSAERTGGSVSTLTIQRTQQEDSAVYLCASRRTGSGNQPQHFGDGTRLSIL.

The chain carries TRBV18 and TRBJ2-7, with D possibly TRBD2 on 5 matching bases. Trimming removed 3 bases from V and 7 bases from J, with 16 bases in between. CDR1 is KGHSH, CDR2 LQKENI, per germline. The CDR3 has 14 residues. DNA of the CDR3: TGTGCCAGCTCACCCGGAGGAACGGAAGGGGAGCAGTACTTC. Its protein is CASSPGGTEGEQYF.

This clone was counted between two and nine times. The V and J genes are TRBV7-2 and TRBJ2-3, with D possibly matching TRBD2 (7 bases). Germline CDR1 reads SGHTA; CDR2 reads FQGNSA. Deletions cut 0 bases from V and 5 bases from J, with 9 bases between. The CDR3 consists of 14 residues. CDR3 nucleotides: TGTGCCAGCAGCTTAGCGGGGGGGCTAGATACGCAGTATTTT. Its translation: CASSLAGGLDTQYF.